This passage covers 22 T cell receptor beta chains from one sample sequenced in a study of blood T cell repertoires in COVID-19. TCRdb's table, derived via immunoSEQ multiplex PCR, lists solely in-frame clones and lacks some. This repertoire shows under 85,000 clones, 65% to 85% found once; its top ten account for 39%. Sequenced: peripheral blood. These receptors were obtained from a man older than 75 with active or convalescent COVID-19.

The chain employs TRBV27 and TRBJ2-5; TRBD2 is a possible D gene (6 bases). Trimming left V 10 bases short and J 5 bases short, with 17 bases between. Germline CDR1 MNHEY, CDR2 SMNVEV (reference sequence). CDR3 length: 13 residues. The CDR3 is CATRRGVGETQYF. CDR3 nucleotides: TGTGCCACCCGCCGCGGGGTAGGGGAGACCCAGTACTTC.

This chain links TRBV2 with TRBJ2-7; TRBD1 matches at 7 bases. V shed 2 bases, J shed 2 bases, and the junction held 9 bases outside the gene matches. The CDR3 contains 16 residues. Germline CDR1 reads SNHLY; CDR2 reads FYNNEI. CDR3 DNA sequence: TGTGCCAGCAGTGAAATACAGGGGTTTGTCGCCTACGAGCAGTACTTC. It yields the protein CASSEIQGFVAYEQYF. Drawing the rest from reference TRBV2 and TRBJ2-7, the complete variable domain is EPEVTQTPSHQVTQMGQEVILRCVPISNHLYFYWYRQILGQKVEFLVSFYNNEISEKSEIFDDQFSVERPDGSNFTLKIRSTKLEDSAMYFCASSEIQGFVAYEQYFGPGTRLTVT.

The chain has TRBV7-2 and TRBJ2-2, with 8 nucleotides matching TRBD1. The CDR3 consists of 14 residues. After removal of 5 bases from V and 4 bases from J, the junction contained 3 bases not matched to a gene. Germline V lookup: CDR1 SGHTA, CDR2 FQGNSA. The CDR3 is CASSRRGLTGELFF. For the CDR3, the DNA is TGTGCCAGCAGCCGCAGGGGGCTCACCGGGGAGCTGTTTTTT.

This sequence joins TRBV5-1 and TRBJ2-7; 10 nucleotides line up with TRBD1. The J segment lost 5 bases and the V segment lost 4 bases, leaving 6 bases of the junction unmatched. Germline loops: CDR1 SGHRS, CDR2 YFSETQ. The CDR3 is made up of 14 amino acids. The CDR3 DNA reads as TGCGCCAGCAGCATTGCCGGGACAGGGGACGAGCAGTACTTC. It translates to CASSIAGTGDEQYF.

The CDR3 is CASSTGGLAGGGETQYF. The DNA for the CDR3 is TGTGCCAGTAGTACCGGCGGACTAGCGGGAGGGGGGGAGACCCAGTACTTC. The rearrangement joins TRBV19 to TRBJ2-5; the match to TRBD2 covers 15 bases. The J segment lost 5 bases and the V segment lost 4 bases, leaving 8 bases of the junction unmatched. Germline loops: CDR1 LNHDA, CDR2 SQIVND (reference sequence). The CDR3 has 17 residues.

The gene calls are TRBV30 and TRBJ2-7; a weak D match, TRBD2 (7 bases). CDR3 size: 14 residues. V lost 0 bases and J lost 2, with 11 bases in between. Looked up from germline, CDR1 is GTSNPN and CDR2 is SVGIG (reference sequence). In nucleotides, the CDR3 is TGTGCCTGGAGTGTAGGGGGGGCGGCCTACGAGCAGTACTTC. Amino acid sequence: CAWSVGGAAYEQYF.

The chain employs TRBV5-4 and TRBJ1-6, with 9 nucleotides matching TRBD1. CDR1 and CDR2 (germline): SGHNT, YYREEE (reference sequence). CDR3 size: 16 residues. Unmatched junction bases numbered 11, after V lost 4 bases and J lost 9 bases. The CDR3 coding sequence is TGTGCCAGCAGCACTAAGGACAGGGGATTAAGTTCACCCCTCCACTTT. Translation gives CASSTKDRGLSSPLHF.

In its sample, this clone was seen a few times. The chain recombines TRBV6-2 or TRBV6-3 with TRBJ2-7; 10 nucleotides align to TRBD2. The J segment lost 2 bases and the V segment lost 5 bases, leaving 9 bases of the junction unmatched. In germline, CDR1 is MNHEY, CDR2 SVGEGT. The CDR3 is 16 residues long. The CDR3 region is CASSHPGLALTYEQYF. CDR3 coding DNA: TGTGCCAGCAGTCACCCGGGACTAGCGTTGACCTACGAGCAGTACTTC.

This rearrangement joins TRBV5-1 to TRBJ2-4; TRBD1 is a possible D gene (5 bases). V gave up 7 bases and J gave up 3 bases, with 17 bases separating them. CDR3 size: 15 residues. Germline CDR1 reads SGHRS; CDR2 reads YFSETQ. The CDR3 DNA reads TGCGCCAGCCCAGCCCAGGGTTCAATCAAAAACATTCAGTACTTC. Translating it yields CASPAQGSIKNIQYF.

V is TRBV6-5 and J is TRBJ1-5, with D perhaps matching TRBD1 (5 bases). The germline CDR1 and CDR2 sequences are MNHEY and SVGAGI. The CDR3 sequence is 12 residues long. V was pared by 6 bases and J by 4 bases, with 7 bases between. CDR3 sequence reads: CASRQGNQPQHF. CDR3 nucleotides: TGTGCCAGCAGGCAGGGTAATCAGCCCCAGCATTTT.

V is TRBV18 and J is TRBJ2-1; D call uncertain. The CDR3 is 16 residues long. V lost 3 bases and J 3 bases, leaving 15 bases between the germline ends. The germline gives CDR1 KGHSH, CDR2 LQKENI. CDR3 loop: CASSPLGVPDYNEQFF. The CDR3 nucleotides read TGTGCCAGCTCACCGCTTGGAGTTCCGGACTACAATGAGCAGTTCTTC. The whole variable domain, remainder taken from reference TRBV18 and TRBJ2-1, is NAGVMQNPRHLVRRRGQEARLRCSPMKGHSHVYWYRQLPEEGLKFMVYLQKENIIDESGMPKERFSAEFPKEGPSILRIQQVVRGDSAAYFCASSPLGVPDYNEQFFGPGTRLTVL.

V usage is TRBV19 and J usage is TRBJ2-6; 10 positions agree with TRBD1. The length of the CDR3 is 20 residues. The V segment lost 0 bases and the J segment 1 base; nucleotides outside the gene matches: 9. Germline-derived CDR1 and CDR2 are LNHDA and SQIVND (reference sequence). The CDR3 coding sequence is TGTGCCAGTAGTATAGATGTTTTAGGGACAGGGGTGTCTGGGGCCAACGTCCTGACTTTC. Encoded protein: CASSIDVLGTGVSGANVLTF.

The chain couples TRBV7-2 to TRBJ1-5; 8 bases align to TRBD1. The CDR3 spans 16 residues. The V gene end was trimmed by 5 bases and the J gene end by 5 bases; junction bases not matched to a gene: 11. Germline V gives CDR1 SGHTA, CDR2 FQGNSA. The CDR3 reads CASSAGGQAAYQPQHF. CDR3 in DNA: TGTGCCAGCAGCGCAGGGGGACAGGCGGCCTATCAGCCCCAGCATTTT.

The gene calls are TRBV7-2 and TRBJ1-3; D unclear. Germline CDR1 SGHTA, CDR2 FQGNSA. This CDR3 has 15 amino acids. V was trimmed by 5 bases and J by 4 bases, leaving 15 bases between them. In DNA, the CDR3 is TGTGCCAGCAGCGTCGGGGAACCCTCCGGAAACACCATATATTTT. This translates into CASSVGEPSGNTIYF.

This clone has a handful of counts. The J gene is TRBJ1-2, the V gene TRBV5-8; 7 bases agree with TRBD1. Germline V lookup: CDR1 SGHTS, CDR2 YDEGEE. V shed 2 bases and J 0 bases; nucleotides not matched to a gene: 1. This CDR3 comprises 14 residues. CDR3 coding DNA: TGTGCCAGCAGCTTCGGGACAGCTAACTATGGCTACACCTTC. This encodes CASSFGTANYGYTF.

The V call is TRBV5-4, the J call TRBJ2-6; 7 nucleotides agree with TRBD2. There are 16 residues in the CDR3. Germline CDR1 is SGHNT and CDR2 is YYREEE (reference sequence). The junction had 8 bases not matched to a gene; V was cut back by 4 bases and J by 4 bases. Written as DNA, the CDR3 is TGTGCCAGCAGCGTCGGACTAGAGACGGGGGCCAACGTCCTGACTTTC. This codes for CASSVGLETGANVLTF.

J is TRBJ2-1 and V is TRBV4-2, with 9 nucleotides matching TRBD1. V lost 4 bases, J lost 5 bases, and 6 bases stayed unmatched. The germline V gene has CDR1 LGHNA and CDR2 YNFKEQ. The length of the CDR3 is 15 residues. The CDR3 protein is CASSLTGTGNNEQFF. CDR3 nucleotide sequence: TGTGCCAGCAGCCTAACCGGGACAGGGAACAATGAGCAGTTCTTC.

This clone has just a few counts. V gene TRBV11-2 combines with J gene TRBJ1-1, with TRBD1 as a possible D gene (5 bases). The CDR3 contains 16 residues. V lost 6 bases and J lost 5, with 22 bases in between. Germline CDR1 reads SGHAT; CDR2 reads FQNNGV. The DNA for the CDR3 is TGTGCCAGCAGATTCCTAAGGGGTGCAGTGGAGACTGAAGCTTTCTTT. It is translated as CASRFLRGAVETEAFF.

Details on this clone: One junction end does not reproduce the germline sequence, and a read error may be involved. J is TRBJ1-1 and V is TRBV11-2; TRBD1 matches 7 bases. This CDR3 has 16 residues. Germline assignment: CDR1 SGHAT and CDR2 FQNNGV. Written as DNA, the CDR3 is TGTGCCAGCAGATTAGGGGGACAGACTACGAACACTGAAGCTTTCTTT. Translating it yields CASRLGGQTTNTEAFF.

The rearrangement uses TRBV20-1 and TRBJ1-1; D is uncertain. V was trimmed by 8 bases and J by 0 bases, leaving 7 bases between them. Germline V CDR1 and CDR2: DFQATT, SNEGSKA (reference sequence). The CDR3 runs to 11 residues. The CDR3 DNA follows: TGCAGTCCCCTCGTGAACACTGAAGCTTTCTTT. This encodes CSPLVNTEAFF.

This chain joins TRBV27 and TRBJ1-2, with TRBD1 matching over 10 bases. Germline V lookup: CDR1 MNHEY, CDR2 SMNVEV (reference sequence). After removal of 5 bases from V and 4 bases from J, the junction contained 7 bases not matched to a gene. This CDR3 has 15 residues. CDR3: CASSRDRGRSYGYTF. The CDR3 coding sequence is TGTGCCAGCAGTCGCGACAGGGGGCGCAGCTATGGCTACACCTTC.

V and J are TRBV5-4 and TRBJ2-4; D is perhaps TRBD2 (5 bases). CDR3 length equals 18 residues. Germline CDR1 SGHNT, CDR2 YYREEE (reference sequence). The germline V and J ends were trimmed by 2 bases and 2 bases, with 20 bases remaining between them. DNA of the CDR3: TGTGCCAGCAGCTTAGTCGGGGAAGCTGATCTGTCCAAAAACATTCAGTACTTC. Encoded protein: CASSLVGEADLSKNIQYF.